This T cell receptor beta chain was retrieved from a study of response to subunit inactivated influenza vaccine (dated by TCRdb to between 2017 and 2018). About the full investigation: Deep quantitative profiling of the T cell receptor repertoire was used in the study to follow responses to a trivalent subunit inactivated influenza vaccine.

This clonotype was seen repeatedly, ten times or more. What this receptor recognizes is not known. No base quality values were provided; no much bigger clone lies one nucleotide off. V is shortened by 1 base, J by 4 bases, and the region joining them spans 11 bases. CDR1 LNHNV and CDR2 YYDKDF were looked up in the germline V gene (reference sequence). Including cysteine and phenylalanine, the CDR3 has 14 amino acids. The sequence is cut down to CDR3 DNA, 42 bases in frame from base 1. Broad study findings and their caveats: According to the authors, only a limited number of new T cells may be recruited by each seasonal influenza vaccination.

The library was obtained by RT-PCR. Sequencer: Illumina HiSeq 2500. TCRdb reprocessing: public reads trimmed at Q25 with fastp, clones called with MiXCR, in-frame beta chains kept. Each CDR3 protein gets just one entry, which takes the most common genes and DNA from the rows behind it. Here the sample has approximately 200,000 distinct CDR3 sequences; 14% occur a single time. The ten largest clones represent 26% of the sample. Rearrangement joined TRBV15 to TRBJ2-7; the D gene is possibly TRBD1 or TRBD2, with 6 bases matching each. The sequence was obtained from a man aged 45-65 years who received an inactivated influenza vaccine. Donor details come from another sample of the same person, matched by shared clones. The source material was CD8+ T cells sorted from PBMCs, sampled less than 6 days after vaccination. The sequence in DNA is TGTGCCACCAGCAGAGTCGGGGGCGGTTACGAGCAGTACTTC. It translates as CATSRVGGGYEQYF.